This entry lists 28 T cell receptor beta chains sequenced from one sample in a study of T-cell reconstitution after alpha-beta-depleted transplantation in children. The library targeted TCRbeta and was prepared with unique molecular identifiers. TCRdb reanalysed the PCR reads using MiXCR and keeps one entry per CDR3 protein. This sample carries 700,000 to 850,000 distinct CDR3 sequences, approximately 15% of them seen once, and the ten largest clones take under 6%. Specimen: PBMCs, mostly from graft donor cells, collected 360 days after TCRalphabeta/CD19-depleted stem cell transplant. Source of these receptors: a male patient under 18 who had a stem cell transplant for acute lymphoblastic leukemia, so the T cells may come from the graft donor.

The chain has TRBV11-2 and TRBJ2-4, with 9 bases lining up with TRBD2. The CDR3 totals 14 residues. Germline CDR1 is SGHAT and CDR2 is FQNNGV. Unmatched junction bases numbered 9, after V lost 5 bases and J lost 10 bases. The CDR3: CASSPRRREGIQYF. The CDR3 nucleotides read TGTGCCAGCAGCCCCCGGAGGCGGGAGGGAATTCAGTACTTC.

This clonotype was counted between two and nine times. The V gene is TRBV7-3, the J gene TRBJ2-5, with 7 nucleotides matching TRBD2. J was trimmed by 4 bases and V by 1 base; bases with no gene match: 3. The CDR3 runs to 14 residues. CDR1 is SGHTA, CDR2 FQGTGA, per germline. In DNA form, the CDR3 reads TGTGCCAGCAGCTTAAGGGGGGGAGGAGAGACCCAGTACTTC. It is translated as CASSLRGGGETQYF.

V and J are TRBV28 and TRBJ2-7; 8 bases align to TRBD1. There are 15 residues in the CDR3. V was pared by 1 base and J by 3 bases, with 5 bases of the junction left unmatched. Germline CDR1 reads MDHEN; CDR2 reads SYDVKM. DNA of the CDR3: TGTGCCAGCAGTTTATTCGGGACAGGTGACTACGAGCAGTACTTC. Protein: CASSLFGTGDYEQYF.

The chain is built from TRBV20-1 and TRBJ2-3, with 9 bases aligning to TRBD1. V lost 5 bases to trimming and J lost 6 bases; unmatched junction nucleotides: 9. CDR3 size: 14 residues. Germline V gene lookup returns CDR1 DFQATT and CDR2 SNEGSKA (reference sequence). CDR3: CSAQSRDRDDTQYF. CDR3 sequence (DNA): TGCAGTGCTCAGTCCCGGGACAGGGACGATACGCAGTATTTT.

V is TRBV6-1 and J is TRBJ1-2; a possible D gene is TRBD1 (6 bases). Germline V gene lookup returns CDR1 MNHNS and CDR2 SASEGT. The V gene lost 10 bases and the J gene lost 5 bases, with 11 bases spanning the gap. This CDR3 is built from 11 residues. Here the CDR3 reads CAIHREYGYTF. The DNA for the CDR3 is TGTGCCATACACAGGGAATATGGCTACACCTTC.

This clonotype was counted between two and nine times. CDR3 sequence reads: CASYNPVGADTQYF. In DNA form, the CDR3 reads TGCGCCAGCTACAATCCGGTGGGAGCAGATACGCAGTATTTT. The rearrangement uses TRBV5-1 and TRBJ2-3, with D possibly matching TRBD2 (5 bases). Germline CDR1 reads SGHRS; CDR2 reads YFSETQ. The V end was cut by 7 bases, the J end by 4 bases, with 16 bases between. The CDR3 has 14 residues.

The rearrangement uses TRBV3-1 and TRBJ1-2; D perhaps matches TRBD1 (5 bases). This CDR3 is built from 17 residues. V lost 4 bases and J lost 4, with 22 bases in between. Looked up from germline, CDR1 is LGHDT and CDR2 is YNNKEL (reference sequence). CDR3 region: CASSPDRISESRYGYTF. Here the CDR3 DNA reads TGTGCCAGCAGCCCCGACAGAATCTCGGAAAGTCGCTATGGCTACACCTTC.

This clonotype was observed a few times. This chain connects TRBV3-1 to TRBJ2-3; 14 positions match TRBD2. The CDR3 sequence is 16 residues long. V trimming: 1 base; J trimming: 5 bases; junction bases outside the gene matches: 2. Per germline, CDR1 LGHDT and CDR2 YNNKEL (reference sequence). The CDR3 sequence: CASSQVGTSGRDTQYF. CDR3 DNA: TGTGCCAGCAGCCAAGTTGGGACTAGCGGGAGAGATACGCAGTATTTT.

The chain has TRBV27 and TRBJ2-7; 10 nucleotides line up with TRBD1. The germline CDR1 and CDR2 sequences are MNHEY and SMNVEV (reference sequence). The CDR3 totals 16 residues. Germline trimming cut 6 bases from V and 3 bases from J; bases unmatched to any gene: 11. CDR3 in DNA: TGTGCCAGCAGCCTCATCGGGACAGGGGAACGCTACGAGCAGTACTTC. This encodes CASSLIGTGERYEQYF.

In this sample, this clonotype turned up a few times. The V gene is TRBV15, the J gene TRBJ2-7, with D perhaps TRBD2 (6 bases). Germline-derived CDR1 and CDR2 are LNHNV and YYDKDF (reference sequence). The CDR3 length is 13 residues. V lost 4 bases, J lost 0 bases, and 7 bases lay in between. The CDR3 nucleotides read TGTGCCACCAGCACGACTAGCTCCTACGAGCAGTACTTC. It is translated as CATSTTSSYEQYF.

V usage is TRBV5-1 and J usage is TRBJ1-1; D is perhaps TRBD1 (6 bases). Germline CDR1 SGHRS, CDR2 YFSETQ. The CDR3 runs 15 residues. The V and J ends lost 4 bases and 0 bases respectively, with 13 bases between them. DNA for the CDR3: TGCGCCAGCAGCGAGGGTCAGGGGTTGAACACTGAAGCTTTCTTT. Residues: CASSEGQGLNTEAFF.

This clonotype came up a few times. The chain recombines TRBV20-1 with TRBJ2-1; D might be TRBD2 (5 bases). Trimming pared 0 bases from V and 5 bases from J, leaving 11 bases between. Germline assignment: CDR1 DFQATT and CDR2 SNEGSKA (reference sequence). This CDR3 is 14 amino acids long. CDR3 bases: TGCAGTGCTAGAGAATGGGGAGTGGACAATGAGCAGTTCTTC. Its protein product is CSAREWGVDNEQFF.

The chain employs TRBV25-1 and TRBJ2-7; no reliable D call. V gave up 2 bases and J gave up 7 bases, with 15 bases separating them. This CDR3 spans 14 amino acids. Germline values: CDR1 MGHDK, CDR2 SYGVNS. The CDR3 is CASSEPPPTREQYF. CDR3 DNA: TGTGCCAGCAGTGAACCCCCTCCGACACGGGAGCAGTACTTC.

This clonotype was found a few times. The chain joins TRBV20-1 to TRBJ2-7, with 7 bases aligning to TRBD1. Germline assignment: CDR1 DFQATT and CDR2 SNEGSKA (reference sequence). This CDR3 has 14 amino acids. Unmatched junction bases numbered 5, after V lost 0 bases and J lost 3 bases. The CDR3 loop is CSARDLTGLYEQYF. Written as DNA, the CDR3 is TGCAGTGCTAGAGATTTGACAGGGCTCTACGAGCAGTACTTC.

The chain is built from TRBV11-2 and TRBJ2-7, with 9 positions matching TRBD2. CDR3 length equals 18 residues. The germline gives CDR1 SGHAT, CDR2 FQNNGV. Trimming took 4 bases from V and 6 from J; bases not matched to a gene: 19. CDR3 DNA: TGTGCCAGCAGCTCGTATTCACCCTTATGGCGGGAGGGGAGCGAGCAGTACTTC. Its protein is CASSSYSPLWREGSEQYF.

In nucleotides, the CDR3 is TGTGCCAGCAGCCGACTCGGAGACGGAGCTCCGGGTGGCTACACCTTC. Amino acid sequence: CASSRLGDGAPGGYTF. This sequence joins TRBV27 and TRBJ1-2; D not resolved. Trimming removed 6 bases from V and 7 bases from J, with 24 bases in between. CDR3 length: 16 residues. Per the germline V gene, CDR1 is MNHEY and CDR2 is SMNVEV (reference sequence).

V is TRBV3-1 and J is TRBJ2-1; D perhaps matches TRBD2 (5 bases). V was shortened by 5 bases and J by 8 bases, with 19 bases between the two germline ends. CDR1 is LGHDT, CDR2 YNNKEL, per germline (reference sequence). The CDR3 loop spans 15 amino acids. CDR3 coding DNA: TGTGCCAGCAGCTCCCGGCTCGGGGTACCGGATGAGCAGTTCTTC. It yields the protein CASSSRLGVPDEQFF.

This clonotype has a handful of counts. The gene calls are TRBV14 and TRBJ2-7, with D possibly matching TRBD1 (6 bases). Trimming stripped 4 bases from V and 5 bases from J, with 12 bases between. The CDR3 has 13 amino acids. In germline, CDR1 is SGHDN, CDR2 FVKESK. This chain's CDR3 is CASSRNRVHEQYF. In nucleotides, the CDR3 is TGTGCCAGCAGCCGTAACAGGGTGCACGAGCAGTACTTC.

CDR3 sequence reads: CASRSGRSAYEQYF. CDR3 DNA sequence: TGTGCCAGCAGATCTGGGCGGTCAGCCTACGAGCAGTACTTC. This chain connects TRBV27 to TRBJ2-7, with D unclear. Germline CDR1 reads MNHEY; CDR2 reads SMNVEV (reference sequence). The CDR3 contains 14 residues. The V gene lost 6 bases and the J gene lost 2 bases, with 14 bases spanning the gap.

This chain connects TRBV7-3 to TRBJ1-4; D possibly corresponds to TRBD1 (5 bases). Per germline, CDR1 SGHTA and CDR2 FQGTGA. The V end was cut by 11 bases, the J end by 6 bases, with 16 bases between. The CDR3 totals 13 residues. The CDR3 DNA is TGTGCCTCCCCGGGACCGGGATATGAAAAACTGTTTTTT. It codes for CASPGPGYEKLFF.

The sample holds many counts of this clonotype. The V and J genes are TRBV7-8 and TRBJ2-7; weak D call: TRBD1 (6 bases). The CDR3 spans 13 residues. The V end lost 1 base, the J end lost 6 bases, and 10 bases lay between the germline ends. CDR1 is SGHVS and CDR2 is FQNEAQ in the germline V gene. CDR3 bases: TGTGCCAGCAGCTTAGGCAGGGGAAGCGAGCAGTACTTC. This translates into CASSLGRGSEQYF.

This clonotype was picked up many times. The V gene is TRBV24-1, the J gene TRBJ2-1; no definite D call. Germline loops: CDR1 KGHDR, CDR2 SFDVKD. The CDR3 has 16 residues. V was clipped by 2 bases and J by 1 base, with 11 bases between them. DNA of the CDR3: TGTGCCACCAGTGATTCGCCAGGCACGTCCTACAATGAGCAGTTCTTC. Translating it yields CATSDSPGTSYNEQFF.

This clonotype has just a few counts. CDR3 region: CASLNPLAGNNEQFF. The CDR3 DNA sequence: TGCGCCAGCCTCAATCCCTTAGCGGGCAACAATGAGCAGTTCTTC. This chain joins TRBV4-1 and TRBJ2-1; 7 bases are shared with TRBD2. The V gene end was trimmed by 8 bases and the J gene end by 5 bases; junction bases not matched to a gene: 12. The CDR3 sequence is 15 residues long. Germline assignment: CDR1 MGHRA and CDR2 YSYEKL.

Regarding this clonotype: A read error may explain this, as a much larger clone is one base away. This chain links TRBV5-1 with TRBJ2-2; maybe TRBD1 (6 bases). Germline V CDR1 and CDR2: SGHRS, YFSETQ. V was pared by 7 bases and J by 8 bases, with 18 bases between. The length of the CDR3 is 14 residues. CDR3 sequence: CASCIPGHGGELFF. The CDR3 DNA is TGCGCCAGCTGTATTCCGGGACACGGTGGGGAGCTGTTTTTT.

This clonotype was observed a few times. The gene calls are TRBV19 and TRBJ1-2; D remains unclear. There are 13 residues in the CDR3. The germline gives CDR1 LNHDA, CDR2 SQIVND (reference sequence). V was pared by 7 bases and J by 4 bases, with 13 bases between. CDR3: CASNRNRAYGYTF. CDR3 nucleotide sequence: TGTGCCAGTAATCGGAACCGCGCCTATGGCTACACCTTC.

The genes are TRBV5-1 and TRBJ2-5; 9 positions agree with TRBD2. Germline V gene data show CDR1 as SGHRS and CDR2 as YFSETQ. The CDR3 sequence is 17 residues long. The ends lost 0 bases at V and 5 bases at J; junction bases unmatched: 11. The CDR3 DNA reads TGCGCCAGCAGCTTGGTTGCGGGAGGGCCTTACGGGGAGACCCAGTACTTC. It specifies CASSLVAGGPYGETQYF. The full variable domain, in which reference TRBV5-1 and TRBJ2-5 provide the parts outside the CDR3, is KAGVTQTPRYLIKTRGQQVTLSCSPISGHRSVSWYQQTPGQGLQFLFEYFSETQRNKGNFPGRFSGRQFSNSRSEMNVSTLELGDSALYLCASSLVAGGPYGETQYFGPGTRLLVL.

This sequence joins TRBV15 and TRBJ1-1; D is perhaps TRBD1 (6 bases). CDR3 size: 15 residues. Germline V CDR1 and CDR2: LNHNV, YYDKDF (reference sequence). V was shortened by 6 bases and J by 1 base, with 15 bases between the two germline ends. As DNA, the CDR3 is TGTGCCACCAGTCGGGGACGGGGGCCGAACACTGAAGCTTTCTTT. Its protein product is CATSRGRGPNTEAFF.

This clonotype was observed a handful of times. The chain couples TRBV7-7 to TRBJ2-5; no reliable D call. The V end was cut by 5 bases, the J end by 5 bases, with 15 bases between. The CDR3 runs 14 residues. CDR1 is SSHAT, CDR2 FNYEAQ, per germline (reference sequence). CDR3 in amino acids: CASSPASVGETQYF. CDR3 in DNA: TGTGCCAGCAGCCCAGCCTCGGTAGGGGAGACCCAGTACTTC. The complete variable domain, with remaining parts taken from reference TRBV7-7 and TRBJ2-5, reads GAGVSQSPRYKVTKRGQDVTLRCDPISSHATLYWYQQALGQGPEFLTYFNYEAQPDKSGLPSDRFSAERPEGSISTLTIQRTEQRDSAMYRCASSPASVGETQYFGPGTRLLVL.